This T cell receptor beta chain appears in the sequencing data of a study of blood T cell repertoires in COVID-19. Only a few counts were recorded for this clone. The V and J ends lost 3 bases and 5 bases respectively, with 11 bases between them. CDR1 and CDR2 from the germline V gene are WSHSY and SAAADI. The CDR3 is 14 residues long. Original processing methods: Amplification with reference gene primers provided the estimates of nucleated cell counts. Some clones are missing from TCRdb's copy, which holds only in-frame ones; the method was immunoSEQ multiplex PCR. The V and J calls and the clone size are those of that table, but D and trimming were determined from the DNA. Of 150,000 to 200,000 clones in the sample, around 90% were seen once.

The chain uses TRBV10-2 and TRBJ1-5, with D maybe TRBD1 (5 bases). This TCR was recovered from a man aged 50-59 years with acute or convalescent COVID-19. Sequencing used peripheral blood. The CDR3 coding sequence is TGCGCCAGCAGTGACGTGACAGAGGATCAGCCCCAGCATTTT. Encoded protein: CASSDVTEDQPQHF.